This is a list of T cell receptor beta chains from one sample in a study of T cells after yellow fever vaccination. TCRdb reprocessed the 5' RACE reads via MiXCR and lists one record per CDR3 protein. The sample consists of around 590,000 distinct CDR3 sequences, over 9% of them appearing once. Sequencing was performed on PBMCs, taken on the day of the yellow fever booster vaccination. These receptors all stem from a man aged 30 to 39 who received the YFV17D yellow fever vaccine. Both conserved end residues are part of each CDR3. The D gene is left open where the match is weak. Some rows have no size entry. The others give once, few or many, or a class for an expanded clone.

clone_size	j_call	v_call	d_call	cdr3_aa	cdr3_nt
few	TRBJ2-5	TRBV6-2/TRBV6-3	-	CASSYIGRLRPQETQYF	TGTGCCAGCAGTTACATCGGGAGATTGAGGCCCCAAGAGACCCAGTACTTC
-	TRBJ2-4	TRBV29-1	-	CSVVQGGTKNIQYF	TGCAGCGTTGTACAGGGAGGTACCAAAAACATTCAGTACTTC
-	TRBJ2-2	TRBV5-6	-	CASSKKANGGELFF	TGTGCCAGCAGCAAAAAGGCCAACGGCGGGGAGCTGTTTTTT
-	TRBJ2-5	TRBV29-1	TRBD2	CSVRGLVGNPQETQYF	TGCAGCGTCCGGGGACTAGTAGGTAATCCCCAAGAGACCCAGTACTTC
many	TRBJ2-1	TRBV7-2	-	CASSFRDSNNEQFF	TGTGCCAGCAGCTTTCGGGACTCAAATAATGAGCAGTTCTTC
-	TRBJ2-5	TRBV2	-	CASLDRGREETQYF	TGTGCCAGCCTAGATCGGGGGCGGGAAGAGACCCAGTACTTC
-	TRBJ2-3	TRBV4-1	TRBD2	CASSQRETSGSFLSDTQYF	TGCGCCAGCAGCCAGAGGGAGACTAGCGGGAGCTTCTTGTCAGATACGCAGTATTTT
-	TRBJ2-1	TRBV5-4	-	CASSTEGYNEQFF	TGTGCCAGCAGCACCGAAGGTTACAATGAGCAGTTCTTC
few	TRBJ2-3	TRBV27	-	CASSFYGGIGNTQYF	TGTGCCAGCAGTTTTTATGGGGGAATAGGAAATACGCAGTATTTT
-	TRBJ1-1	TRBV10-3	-	CAIRRADTEAFF	TGTGCCATCAGAAGGGCGGACACTGAAGCTTTCTTT
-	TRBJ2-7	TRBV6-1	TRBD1	CASSEALRQGYEQYF	TGTGCCAGCAGTGAAGCGCTTCGACAGGGGTACGAGCAGTACTTC
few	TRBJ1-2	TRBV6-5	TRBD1	CASRPRTGPYGYTF	TGTGCCAGCAGGCCTCGGACAGGTCCCTATGGCTACACCTTC
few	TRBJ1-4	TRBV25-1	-	CASSLGGTATRLFF	TGTGCCAGCAGTCTGGGAGGGACGGCTACTAGACTGTTTTTT
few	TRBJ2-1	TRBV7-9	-	CASSWGRGSYNEQFF	TGTGCCAGCAGCTGGGGACGGGGTTCCTACAATGAGCAGTTCTTC
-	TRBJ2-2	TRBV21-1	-	CASSKGTSDTGELFF	TGTGCCAGCAGCAAAGGGACTAGCGACACCGGGGAGCTGTTTTTT
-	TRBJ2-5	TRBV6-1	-	CASSEGTSHQETQYF	TGTGCCAGCAGTGAAGGGACAAGCCACCAAGAGACCCAGTACTTC
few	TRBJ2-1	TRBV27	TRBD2	CASRLSGRAYNEQFF	TGTGCCAGCAGACTAAGCGGGAGGGCCTACAATGAGCAGTTCTTC
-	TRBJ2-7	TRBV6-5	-	CASSEGGIEQYF	TGTGCCAGCAGTGAGGGGGGTATCGAGCAGTACTTC
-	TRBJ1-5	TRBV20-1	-	CSARGSYSNQPQHF	TGCAGTGCTAGAGGTAGTTATAGCAATCAGCCCCAGCATTTT
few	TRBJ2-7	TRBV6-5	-	CASRLGGEQYF	TGTGCCAGCAGACTCGGGGGTGAGCAGTACTTC
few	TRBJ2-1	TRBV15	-	CATSRDASPEQFF	TGTGCCACCAGCAGAGACGCCTCTCCTGAGCAGTTCTTC
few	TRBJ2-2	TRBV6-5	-	CASSLQGLGAGELFF	TGTGCCAGCAGTTTACAGGGTCTTGGGGCCGGGGAGCTGTTTTTT
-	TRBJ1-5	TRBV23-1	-	CASWRQMQPQHF	TGCGCCAGCTGGCGGCAGATGCAGCCCCAGCATTTT
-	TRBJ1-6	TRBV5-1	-	CASSFTGGNSPLHF	TGCGCCAGCAGCTTTACCGGAGGGAATTCACCCCTCCACTTT
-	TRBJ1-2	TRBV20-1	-	CSARSSGEYGYTF	TGCAGTGCTAGATCCTCGGGGGAGTATGGCTACACCTTC
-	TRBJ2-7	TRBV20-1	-	CSAKSGQNYEQYF	TGCAGTGCTAAAAGCGGGCAGAACTACGAGCAGTACTTC
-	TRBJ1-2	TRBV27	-	CASPVGNNYGYTF	TGTGCCAGCCCCGTCGGGAACAACTATGGCTACACCTTC
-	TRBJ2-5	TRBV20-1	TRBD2	CSARSPGTSGRAWETQYF	TGCAGTGCTAGATCTCCCGGGACTAGCGGGAGGGCCTGGGAGACCCAGTACTTC
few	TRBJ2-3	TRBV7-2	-	CASSLGGSWDTQYF	TGTGCCAGCAGCTTAGGGGGGAGTTGGGATACGCAGTATTTT
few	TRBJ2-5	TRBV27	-	CASSKRAQETQYF	TGTGCCAGCAGTAAGCGGGCCCAAGAGACCCAGTACTTC
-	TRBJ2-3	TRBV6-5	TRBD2	CASSYFSGRAPGTDTQYF	TGTGCCAGCAGTTACTTTAGCGGGAGGGCCCCCGGAACAGATACGCAGTATTTT
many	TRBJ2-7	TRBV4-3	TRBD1	CASSQDINRGDEQYF	TGCGCCAGCAGCCAAGATATCAACAGGGGGGACGAGCAGTACTTC